A single sample is the source of the 22 T cell receptor beta chains below, sequenced in a study of T cells of healthy individuals. TCRdb reprocessed the 5' RACE reads via MiXCR and lists one record per CDR3 protein. This sample carries around 90,000 distinct CDR3 sequences, approximately 5.4% of them seen once, and the ten largest clones take roughly 7.5%. These receptor sequences come from a female donor in good health.

The chain links TRBV28 to TRBJ1-5; 8 bases fit TRBD1. The CDR3 consists of 15 residues. The germline V gene has CDR1 MDHEN and CDR2 SYDVKM. With V trimmed by 2 bases and J by 2 bases, 2 bases remained unmatched. DNA for the CDR3: TGTGCCAGCAGTTTACAGGGGGCGCGCAATCAGCCCCAGCATTTT. Its translation is CASSLQGARNQPQHF.

This clonotype was seen many times. The J gene is TRBJ2-6, the V gene TRBV9, with 8 positions matching TRBD1. Per germline, CDR1 SGDLS and CDR2 YYNGEE. The CDR3 runs 18 residues. Trimming at V came to 4 bases and at J to 0 bases, leaving 9 bases not matched to a gene. The CDR3 loop is CASSTTWTGNSGANVLTF. The CDR3 nucleotides read TGTGCCAGCAGCACGACCTGGACAGGGAACTCTGGGGCCAACGTCCTGACTTTC.

This clonotype was seen at least ten times. The chain links TRBV27 to TRBJ2-6; D is unclear. The CDR3 length is 14 residues. CDR1 is MNHEY and CDR2 is SMNVEV in the germline V gene (reference sequence). V shed 3 bases and J shed 4 bases, with 7 bases lying between them. CDR3 amino acids: CASSFAPGANVLTF. Written as DNA, the CDR3 is TGTGCCAGCAGTTTCGCCCCCGGGGCCAACGTCCTGACTTTC.

This clonotype occurred many times. The chain links TRBV28 to TRBJ2-1; D perhaps matches TRBD2 (6 bases). Germline V CDR1 and CDR2: MDHEN, SYDVKM. The CDR3 covers 20 residues. V shed 4 bases and J shed 0 bases, with 25 bases lying between them. DNA for the CDR3: TGTGCCAGCAGTTCCCCAATCCTAACTCTAGCGACAAGCTCCTACAATGAGCAGTTCTTC. Its protein is CASSSPILTLATSSYNEQFF.

CDR3 bases: TGTGCCAGCAGTTTACGGGGGAGGGGCACAGATACGCAGTATTTT. This translates into CASSLRGRGTDTQYF. The gene calls are TRBV28 and TRBJ2-3; the match to TRBD2 covers 7 bases. Germline CDR1 is MDHEN and CDR2 is SYDVKM. The CDR3 sequence is 15 residues long. Trimming took 2 bases from V and 1 from J; bases not matched to a gene: 3.

The sample holds many counts of this clonotype. J is TRBJ1-4 and V is TRBV12-3 or TRBV12-4; D remains unclear. V was clipped by 4 bases and J by 6 bases, with 18 bases between them. The CDR3 totals 16 residues. CDR3 residues: CASSSRVAFQDEKLFF. DNA for the CDR3: TGTGCCAGCAGTTCCAGAGTGGCTTTTCAGGATGAAAAACTGTTTTTT.

There are many counts of this clonotype. The chain links TRBV20-1 to TRBJ1-4; possible D gene TRBD1, 5 bases. The CDR3 is 13 amino acids. V dropped 4 bases and J dropped 4 bases, with 10 bases sitting between them. Germline V lookup: CDR1 DFQATT, CDR2 SNEGSKA (reference sequence). The CDR3 bases are TGCAGTGCTATGGGGGACGATAATGAAAAACTGTTTTTT. This translates into CSAMGDDNEKLFF.

This clonotype was recorded at least ten times. The rearrangement uses TRBV11-1 and TRBJ1-1, with TRBD1 matching 9 bases. There are 14 residues in the CDR3. Trimming removed 2 bases from V and 3 bases from J; junction bases left unmatched: 1. The germline gives CDR1 SGHAT, CDR2 FQDESV (reference sequence). CDR3 coding DNA: TGTGCCAGCAGCTTAAGGACAGGGGACACTGAAGCTTTCTTT. This encodes CASSLRTGDTEAFF.

This clonotype was detected many times. This chain uses TRBV28 with TRBJ1-2; 8 bases align to TRBD1. The V segment lost 5 bases and the J segment 6 bases; nucleotides outside the gene matches: 5. Germline lookup yields CDR1 MDHEN and CDR2 SYDVKM. The CDR3 contains 13 residues. CDR3 region: CASSGRDRNGYTF. Here the CDR3 DNA reads TGTGCCAGCAGTGGCCGGGACAGGAATGGCTACACCTTC.

This clonotype occurred a few times. The chain combines TRBV5-8 with TRBJ1-2; perhaps TRBD1 as D (5 bases). V was cut by 0 bases and J by 6 bases, with 12 bases left in between. Germline CDR1 SGHTS, CDR2 YDEGEE. This CDR3 has 14 residues. The CDR3 here is CASSLVTQGDGYTF. CDR3 sequence (DNA): TGTGCCAGCAGCTTGGTTACCCAGGGTGATGGCTACACCTTC.

There are a few counts of this clonotype. The chain links TRBV7-9 to TRBJ1-4; D not resolved. V was pared by 7 bases and J by 0 bases, with 9 bases between. Germline CDR1 and CDR2: SEHNR and FQNEAQ (reference sequence). The CDR3 has 14 residues. Here the CDR3 DNA reads TGTGCCAGCACCACCCAAGCAACTAATGAAAAACTGTTTTTT. This codes for CASTTQATNEKLFF.

This clonotype has ten or more counts. The V and J genes are TRBV7-2 and TRBJ2-4, with 7 bases that match TRBD2. From germline, CDR1 is SGHTA and CDR2 FQGNSA. The CDR3 is 16 amino acids. V gave up 0 bases and J gave up 0 bases; unmatched junction bases: 2. CDR3 sequence: CASSLAGGVAKNIQYF. In DNA form, the CDR3 reads TGTGCCAGCAGCTTAGCGGGAGGGGTAGCCAAAAACATTCAGTACTTC.

This clonotype was recorded a few times. The chain carries TRBV20-1 and TRBJ1-2; TRBD1 matches 9 bases. The CDR3 consists of 13 residues. Germline V gene sequence: CDR1 DFQATT, CDR2 SNEGSKA (reference sequence). Trimming removed 3 bases from V and 2 bases from J; junction bases left unmatched: 1. CDR3 sequence reads: CSARGQGNYGYTF. For the CDR3, the DNA is TGCAGTGCTAGGGGACAGGGCAACTATGGCTACACCTTC.

This clonotype was detected many times. The chain links TRBV11-1 to TRBJ2-1, with 9 bases identical to TRBD1. The CDR3 sequence is 13 residues long. Germline trimming cut 5 bases from V and 11 bases from J; bases unmatched to any gene: 7. The germline CDR1 and CDR2 sequences are SGHAT and FQDESV (reference sequence). Written as DNA, the CDR3 is TGTGCCAGCAGCCGAATAACAGGGGGCAAGCAGTTCTTC. As protein: CASSRITGGKQFF. Full variable domain (missing parts from reference TRBV11-1 and TRBJ2-1): EAEVAQSPRYKITEKSQAVAFWCDPISGHATLYWYRQILGQGPELLVQFQDESVVDDSQLPKDRFSAERLKGVDSTLKIQPAELGDSAMYLCASSRITGGKQFFGPGTRLTVL.

As to this clonotype: A much larger clonotype is one base distant, so this may be a read error. The rearrangement links TRBV6-6 to TRBJ2-7; D remains unclear. This CDR3 contains 12 residues. Per germline, CDR1 MNHNY and CDR2 SVGAGI (reference sequence). The CDR3 here is CAGSYPGYEQYF. The CDR3 DNA reads as TGTGCCGGCAGTTACCCCGGCTACGAGCAGTACTTC.

The V and J genes are TRBV2 and TRBJ1-5, with a tentative D call TRBD1 (6 bases). Trimming stripped 2 bases from V and 2 bases from J, with 10 bases between. Germline CDR1 reads SNHLY; CDR2 reads FYNNEI. The CDR3 length is 15 residues. The CDR3 DNA is TGTGCCAGCAGTGAAAGGACAGCACGCAATCAGCCCCAGCATTTT. Encoded protein: CASSERTARNQPQHF.

This clonotype was counted at least ten times. J is TRBJ1-5 and V is TRBV6-6; D might be TRBD1 (5 bases). Trimming removed 9 bases from V and 0 bases from J, with 18 bases in between. Germline CDR1 and CDR2: MNHNY and SVGAGI (reference sequence). This CDR3 comprises 16 residues. For the CDR3, the DNA is TGTGCCAGTAAGGGACTCCCATCCAATAGCAATCAGCCCCAGCATTTT. It specifies CASKGLPSNSNQPQHF.

This clonotype was observed many times. The V and J genes are TRBV7-2 and TRBJ1-1, with 7 bases lining up with TRBD1. With 1 base clipped from V and 4 bases from J, the junction kept 12 bases outside the gene matches. The CDR3 contains 17 residues. Germline CDR1 SGHTA, CDR2 FQGNSA. In DNA, the CDR3 is TGTGCCAGCAGCTTAGGCCCCCACAGGGGAGAGGGCACTGAAGCTTTCTTT. It encodes CASSLGPHRGEGTEAFF. Based on the CDR3 plus reference TRBV7-2 and TRBJ1-1, the full variable domain is GAGVSQSPSNKVTEKGKDVELRCDPISGHTALYWYRQSLGQGLEFLIYFQGNSAPDKSGLPSDRFSAERTGGSVSTLTIQRTQQEDSAVYLCASSLGPHRGEGTEAFFGQGTRLTVV.

There are many counts of this clonotype. This chain connects TRBV15 to TRBJ2-3; D gene uncertain. Germline CDR1 LNHNV, CDR2 YYDKDF (reference sequence). This CDR3 region has 14 residues. Trimming pared 2 bases from V and 6 bases from J, leaving 12 bases between. DNA for the CDR3: TGTGCCACCAGCAGAACTGACTCTCTGGATACGCAGTATTTT. This translates into CATSRTDSLDTQYF. Variable domain in full (rest from reference TRBV15 and TRBJ2-3): DAMVIQNPRYQVTQFGKPVTLSCSQTLNHNVMYWYQQKSSQAPKLLFHYYDKDFNNEADTPDNFQSRRPNTSFCFLDIRSPGLGDTAMYLCATSRTDSLDTQYFGPGTRLTVL.

This clonotype was recorded many times. This chain links TRBV12-3 or TRBV12-4 with TRBJ1-5; D is possibly TRBD1 (6 bases). V lost 3 bases to trimming and J lost 6 bases, with 9 bases between them. The CDR3 covers 13 residues. This CDR3 is CASSFAQGQPQHF. CDR3 bases: TGTGCCAGCAGTTTTGCACAGGGTCAGCCCCAGCATTTT.

This clonotype was seen many times. The J gene is TRBJ2-1, the V gene TRBV7-9, with a tentative D call TRBD2 (6 bases). The CDR3 consists of 14 residues. The V gene lost 3 bases and the J gene lost 5 bases, with 11 bases spanning the gap. Per germline, CDR1 SEHNR and CDR2 FQNEAQ (reference sequence). CDR3 in DNA: TGTGCCAGCAGCTTGGGGGGTCGGGACAATGAGCAGTTCTTC. Translating it yields CASSLGGRDNEQFF.

At least ten counts were recorded for this clonotype. The chain combines TRBV6-2 or TRBV6-3 with TRBJ2-7; D not resolved. This CDR3 region has 19 residues. The germline CDR1 and CDR2 sequences are MNHEY and SVGEGT. V dropped 5 bases and J dropped 0 bases, with 26 bases sitting between them. The DNA of the CDR3 is TGTGCCAGCAGTAGAAGGAGTTACGATATTCTGGCCCGCTCCTACGAGCAGTACTTC. Its translation: CASSRRSYDILARSYEQYF.